These 30 T cell receptor beta chains came from one sample sequenced in a study of regulatory T cells in long-lasting Graves disease. The TCR beta library used iRepertoire HTBI primers with Arm-PCR amplification of CDR3. TCRdb reanalysed the multiplex PCR reads using MiXCR and keeps one entry per CDR3 protein. The profile covers 420,000 or so distinct CDR3 sequences, with roughly 15% appearing a single time and 23% taken by the ten largest. The time point: newly diagnosed GD, antithyroid drugs for less than 3 months. PBMCs were the source of the RNA used for TCR sequencing. In addition, the sample was reused for a study of T cells in Graves' hyperthyroidism and ophthalmopathy.

The specimen was peripheral blood mononuclear cells (PBMCs), collected at new diagnosis, from a patient treated with antithyroid drugs. The origin of the receptors is a woman aged 18-29 years with Graves disease.

This clonotype was observed at least ten times. The chain carries TRBV3-1 and TRBJ1-1; tentatively, D is TRBD1 (6 bases). Trimming took 3 bases from V and 6 from J, leaving 17 bases between them. This CDR3 is built from 15 residues. Germline V lookup: CDR1 LGHDT, CDR2 YNNKEL (reference sequence). In DNA form, the CDR3 reads TGTGCCAGCAGCCATTCAGACAGGATGGACCCTGAAGCTTTCTTT. Amino acids: CASSHSDRMDPEAFF.

The chain links TRBV6-2 or TRBV6-3 to TRBJ1-2; tentatively, D is TRBD1 (5 bases). CDR1 is MNHEY, CDR2 SVGEGT, per germline. Trimming removed 3 bases at V and 9 bases at J, with 14 bases between. The CDR3 spans 13 residues. The CDR3 DNA is TGTGCCAGCAGTTATTTCGGGCAGGGCAGCTACACCTTC. It is translated as CASSYFGQGSYTF.

The chain uses TRBV14 and TRBJ2-1, with D possibly TRBD2 on 5 matching bases. Deletions cut 5 bases from V and 6 bases from J, with 11 bases between. Looked up from germline, CDR1 is SGHDN and CDR2 is FVKESK. The length of the CDR3 is 13 residues. Here the CDR3 DNA reads TGTGCCAGCAGCTCCTTTGAGGGCAATGAGCAGTTCTTC. Its protein is CASSSFEGNEQFF.

This clonotype was observed a few times. The J gene is TRBJ1-3, the V gene TRBV6-1; D is undetermined. The germline CDR1 and CDR2 sequences are MNHNS and SASEGT. The CDR3 spans 12 residues. V was shortened by 6 bases and J by 7 bases, with 10 bases between the two germline ends. CDR3 bases: TGTGCCAGCAGAGACCCCGGGAACACCATATATTTT. Its translation is CASRDPGNTIYF.

Ten or more counts support this clonotype. The chain joins TRBV6-1 to TRBJ1-5; D might be TRBD1 (6 bases). This CDR3 has 15 amino acids. The V and J ends lost 4 bases and 0 bases respectively, with 10 bases between them. Germline CDR1 reads MNHNS; CDR2 reads SASEGT. This CDR3 is CASSARGFSNQPQHF. The CDR3 coding sequence is TGTGCCAGCAGTGCAAGGGGGTTTAGCAATCAGCCCCAGCATTTT.

This clonotype showed up many times. V usage is TRBV3-1 and J usage is TRBJ2-5; D is ambiguous. The germline gives CDR1 LGHDT, CDR2 YNNKEL (reference sequence). This CDR3 is built from 14 residues. Trimming removed 1 base from V and 2 bases from J, with 8 bases in between. CDR3 sequence reads: CASSQGARQETQYF. Here the CDR3 DNA reads TGTGCCAGCAGCCAAGGGGCTAGACAAGAGACCCAGTACTTC.

This clonotype showed up many times. The CDR3 protein is CASTHPTGAVGLNYGYTF. The CDR3 DNA sequence: TGTGCCAGCACTCACCCGACCGGGGCAGTCGGTCTTAACTATGGCTACACCTTC. The V gene is TRBV6-1, the J gene TRBJ1-2, with a possible D match to TRBD1 (5 bases). CDR1 is MNHNS and CDR2 is SASEGT in the germline V gene. The CDR3 loop spans 18 amino acids. V lost 7 bases and J lost 1, with 25 bases in between.

This chain connects TRBV20-1 to TRBJ2-1; 10 bases fit TRBD2. V lost 0 bases to trimming and J lost 7 bases; unmatched junction nucleotides: 15. The CDR3 consists of 18 residues. CDR1 and CDR2 (germline): DFQATT, SNEGSKA (reference sequence). CDR3 bases: TGCAGTGCTAGAGATTATTCCACAACTAGCGGGATAAAGAATGAGCAGTTCTTC. It yields the protein CSARDYSTTSGIKNEQFF.

This clonotype was found many times. The genes are TRBV11-2 and TRBJ2-3; unclear D gene. Trimming pared 2 bases from V and 2 bases from J, leaving 14 bases between. Germline V gene lookup returns CDR1 SGHAT and CDR2 FQNNGV. There are 16 residues in the CDR3. The CDR3 DNA reads TGTGCCAGCAGCTTATTGGTCGGATCGCCCACAGATACGCAGTATTTT. This codes for CASSLLVGSPTDTQYF. The full variable domain, its missing parts supplied by reference TRBV11-2 and TRBJ2-3, is EAGVAQSPRYKIIEKRQSVAFWCNPISGHATLYWYQQILGQGPKLLIQFQNNGVVDDSQLPKDRFSAERLKGVDSTLKIQPAKLEDSAVYLCASSLLVGSPTDTQYFGPGTRLTVL.

The rearrangement uses TRBV28 and TRBJ1-5; 8 bases map to TRBD1. This CDR3 comprises 14 residues. The germline gives CDR1 MDHEN, CDR2 SYDVKM. V lost 4 bases to trimming and J lost 6 bases; unmatched junction nucleotides: 5. DNA for the CDR3: TGTGCCAGCAGTTGGACAGGGCTTAGTCAGCCCCAGCATTTT. This encodes CASSWTGLSQPQHF. The entire variable domain, with the rest obtained from reference TRBV28 and TRBJ1-5, is as follows: DVKVTQSSRYLVKRTGEKVFLECVQDMDHENMFWYRQDPGLGLRLIYFSYDVKMKEKGDIPEGYSVSREKKERFSLILESASTNQTSMYLCASSWTGLSQPQHFGDGTRLSIL.

This clonotype is a singleton in its sample. A much larger clonotype is one base distant, so this may be a read error. V is TRBV3-1 and J is TRBJ2-1, with a weak D call TRBD2 (6 bases). From germline, CDR1 is LGHDT and CDR2 YNNKEL (reference sequence). The CDR3 is made up of 17 amino acids. As DNA, the CDR3 is TGTGCCAGCAGCCTAAATCGAGGTGGGCTAGCGAACAATGAGCAGCTCTTC. Protein: CASSLNRGGLANNEQLF.

This clonotype showed up just a few times. The V gene is TRBV7-3, the J gene TRBJ1-1, with D unclear. Trimming took 1 base from V and 5 from J, leaving 17 bases between them. Germline CDR1 SGHTA, CDR2 FQGTGA. The CDR3 runs to 16 residues. The DNA for the CDR3 is TGTGCCAGCAGCTTAAATCCATTAGGACGGGGTACTGAAGCTTTCTTT. Amino acids: CASSLNPLGRGTEAFF.

This clonotype showed up many times. This CDR3 is CASSELAGKDEQYF. In DNA form, the CDR3 reads TGTGCCAGCAGCGAGCTAGCGGGAAAGGACGAGCAGTACTTC. The rearrangement uses TRBV7-9 and TRBJ2-7, with TRBD2 identical over 9 bases. Germline CDR1 SEHNR, CDR2 FQNEAQ (reference sequence). This CDR3 has 14 amino acids. V shed 5 bases, J shed 5 bases, and the junction held 7 bases outside the gene matches.

This clonotype was seen many times. This chain joins TRBV4-1 and TRBJ2-1; 10 nucleotides line up with TRBD2. The CDR3 is 15 amino acids. The ends lost 2 bases at V and 9 bases at J; junction bases unmatched: 7. Germline V gene lookup returns CDR1 MGHRA and CDR2 YSYEKL. CDR3 DNA sequence: TGCGCCAGCAGCCAATCCCCTAGCGGGAGTATTGAGCAGTTCTTC. Amino acid sequence: CASSQSPSGSIEQFF.

Turning to this clonotype: A much larger clone lies a single base off, so this may be a read error. The V call is TRBV6-1, the J call TRBJ2-1, with 9 bases aligning to TRBD2. The CDR3 is 15 residues long. From germline, CDR1 is MNHNS and CDR2 SASEGT. The CDR3, as DNA: TGTACCAGCACGCCGACTAGCGGCACTATCAATGAGCAGTTCTTC. This translates into CTSTPTSGTINEQFF.

This clonotype was recorded many times. The V gene is TRBV12-3 or TRBV12-4, the J gene TRBJ2-7, with D unresolved. This CDR3 spans 12 amino acids. V was shortened by 3 bases and J by 3 bases, with 6 bases between the two germline ends. The CDR3 protein is CASSFHGYEQYF. The CDR3 coding sequence is TGTGCCAGCAGTTTCCATGGCTACGAGCAGTACTTC.

The table lists this clonotype with many counts. This chain joins TRBV28 and TRBJ1-2, with 10 positions matching TRBD1. Looked up from germline, CDR1 is MDHEN and CDR2 is SYDVKM. This CDR3 has 15 amino acids. Trimming took 6 bases from V and 6 from J; bases not matched to a gene: 10. DNA for the CDR3: TGTGCCAGCAGCCCCGCCGGGACAGGGGTGGATGGCTACACCTTC. It yields the protein CASSPAGTGVDGYTF.

In its sample, this clonotype was seen many times. V is TRBV27 and J is TRBJ2-1; D not certain. The V gene's germline CDR1 is MNHEY and CDR2 SMNVEV (reference sequence). This CDR3 comprises 13 residues. V gave up 8 bases and J gave up 2 bases, with 10 bases separating them. The chain's CDR3 is CASGPAAYNEQFF. The CDR3 bases are TGTGCCAGCGGGCCAGCAGCCTACAATGAGCAGTTCTTC.

This clonotype was counted many times. V and J are TRBV20-1 and TRBJ2-2; no definite D call. CDR3 length: 15 residues. Looked up from germline, CDR1 is DFQATT and CDR2 is SNEGSKA (reference sequence). Trimming removed 1 base at V and 0 bases at J, with 9 bases between. The CDR3 loop reads CSARAWASNTGELFF. Here the CDR3 DNA reads TGCAGTGCTAGAGCGTGGGCCTCGAACACCGGGGAGCTGTTTTTT.

The table lists this clonotype with a few counts. The junction and the germline gene differ at one end; a read error may be behind it. V usage is TRBV7-2 and J usage is TRBJ1-2; the D gene is possibly TRBD1 (6 bases). The CDR3 spans 16 residues. Germline V gene data show CDR1 as SGHTA and CDR2 as FQGNSA. CDR3 nucleotide sequence: TGTGCCGGCAGCAAAGTAACAGGGATAACCTACTATGGCTACACCTTC. This gives the protein CAGSKVTGITYYGYTF. Full variable domain (rest looked up from reference TRBV7-2 and TRBJ1-2): GAGVSQSPSNKVTEKGKDVELRCDPISGHTALYWYRQSLGQGLEFLIYFQGNSAPDKSGLPSDRFSAERTGGSVSTLTIQRTQQEDSAVYLCAGSKVTGITYYGYTFGSGTRLTVV.

In the case of this clonotype: Being one base from a much bigger clone, this may be a read error. The chain carries TRBV2 and TRBJ2-2; D remains unclear. The V and J ends lost 7 bases and 3 bases respectively, with 9 bases between them. The CDR3 is 13 residues long. CDR1 is SNHLY, CDR2 FYNNEI, per germline. CDR3 bases: TGTGCCAGCAAGTGGGCTGACACCGGGGAGCTGTTTTTT. It translates to CASKWADTGELFF.

This clonotype has only a few counts. The chain has TRBV15 and TRBJ2-3, with 8 bases aligning to TRBD2. Germline V gives CDR1 LNHNV, CDR2 YYDKDF (reference sequence). With V trimmed by 0 bases and J by 4 bases, 6 bases remained unmatched. The length of the CDR3 is 16 residues. The CDR3 coding sequence is TGTGCCACCAGCAGAGATGCCGGGAGGGCCGCAGATACGCAGTATTTT. It codes for CATSRDAGRAADTQYF.

The chain combines TRBV27 with TRBJ2-7; possible D gene TRBD2, 6 bases. The CDR3 is made up of 15 amino acids. Germline V lookup: CDR1 MNHEY, CDR2 SMNVEV (reference sequence). V lost 6 bases to trimming and J lost 4 bases, with 19 bases between them. In DNA, the CDR3 is TGTGCCAGCAGCATTGCAGCGGGCGAAGGTTACGAGCAGTACTTC. It translates to CASSIAAGEGYEQYF.

Details on this clonotype: A much larger clone lies one base from this, so it may be a read error. The rearrangement uses TRBV20-1 and TRBJ1-5; no reliable D call. The V end was cut by 0 bases, the J end by 6 bases, with 9 bases between. The V gene's germline CDR1 is DFQATT and CDR2 SNEGSKA (reference sequence). The CDR3 spans 13 residues. The CDR3 nucleotides are TGCAGTGCTAGAGACAGCGGCAGTCAGCCCCAGCATTTT. Translation: CSARDSGSQPQHF.

This clonotype was counted between two and nine times. The chain recombines TRBV7-9 with TRBJ1-3; no reliable D call. CDR3 size: 14 residues. Germline loops: CDR1 SEHNR, CDR2 FQNEAQ (reference sequence). V was cut by 0 bases and J by 9 bases, with 12 bases left in between. DNA for the CDR3: TGTGCCAGCAGCTTAGCGGAGGGTAGTGGCACCATATATTTT. This sequence encodes CASSLAEGSGTIYF.

This clonotype was observed many times. The chain is built from TRBV7-9 and TRBJ2-6; the D gene is possibly TRBD1 (6 bases). Trimming stripped 1 base from V and 2 bases from J, with 9 bases between. CDR1 is SEHNR, CDR2 FQNEAQ, per germline (reference sequence). This CDR3 is built from 16 residues. The CDR3, as DNA: TGTGCCAGCAGCTTAGGCCCAGGGGCTGGGGCCAACGTCCTGACTTTC. This codes for CASSLGPGAGANVLTF.

This clonotype was counted ten times or more. This chain links TRBV7-2 with TRBJ1-3; tentatively, D is TRBD1 (5 bases). Germline V CDR1 and CDR2: SGHTA, FQGNSA. V lost 0 bases and J 0 bases, leaving 12 bases between the germline ends. CDR3 length: 17 residues. CDR3 sequence: CASSLAGALASGNTIYF. CDR3 DNA: TGTGCCAGCAGCTTAGCTGGGGCTCTCGCCTCTGGAAACACCATATATTTT.

This clonotype was detected ten times or more. V is TRBV28 and J is TRBJ2-1; 9 nucleotides line up with TRBD1. Trimming took 5 bases from V and 5 from J; bases not matched to a gene: 10. The germline gives CDR1 MDHEN, CDR2 SYDVKM. This CDR3 comprises 16 residues. The CDR3 region is CASSPTGTGFHNEQFF. CDR3 coding DNA: TGTGCCAGCAGTCCCACAGGGACAGGGTTTCACAATGAGCAGTTCTTC.

This clonotype was found a few times. The chain links TRBV3-1 to TRBJ2-1; D call uncertain. This CDR3 contains 14 residues. The V end lost 0 bases, the J end lost 7 bases, and 10 bases lay between the germline ends. Per germline, CDR1 LGHDT and CDR2 YNNKEL (reference sequence). This chain's CDR3 is CASSQDWAVNEQFF. Written as DNA, the CDR3 is TGTGCCAGCAGCCAAGATTGGGCGGTTAATGAGCAGTTCTTC.

Note on this clonotype: One base separates it from a far larger clone, so it is likely a read error. The chain employs TRBV20-1 and TRBJ2-5; 10 positions agree with TRBD2. Trimming took 5 bases from V and 11 from J; bases not matched to a gene: 14. Germline lookup yields CDR1 DFQATT and CDR2 SNEGSKA (reference sequence). The CDR3 has 14 residues. The CDR3 region is CSASGTSVDNEQYF. Here the CDR3 DNA reads TGCAGTGCTTCCGGGACTAGCGTAGACAATGAGCAGTACTTC.